A single sample gave rise to the 17 T cell receptor beta chains below, sequenced in a study of blood T cell repertoires in COVID-19. The method was immunoSEQ multiplex PCR; TCRdb's version includes in-frame clones alone and lacks a portion of them. This sample yields tens of thousands of clones, of which around 85% are seen a single time; 55% to 65% belongs to the top ten. The specimen was peripheral blood. The receptors were gathered from a woman older than 75 with acute or convalescent COVID-19.

The genes are TRBV12-3 or TRBV12-4 and TRBJ2-1; 8 bases align to TRBD1. V was clipped by 6 bases and J by 10 bases; unmatched bases: 5. The CDR3 length is 12 residues. The CDR3 sequence: CASSPDRDEQFF. The CDR3 DNA reads as TGTGCCAGCAGCCCGGACAGGGACGAGCAGTTCTTC.

V and J are TRBV11-2 and TRBJ1-2; TRBD1 might be the D (6 bases). The V end was cut by 6 bases, the J end by 4 bases, with 15 bases between. Per the germline V gene, CDR1 is SGHAT and CDR2 is FQNNGV. This CDR3 comprises 14 residues. The CDR3 loop reads CASRRAGATYGYTF. The CDR3 DNA follows: TGTGCCAGCAGGCGAGCAGGGGCGACCTATGGCTACACCTTC.

The genes are TRBV4-2 and TRBJ1-1, with TRBD1 matching over 12 bases. CDR1 LGHNA and CDR2 YNFKEQ come from the germline V gene. The V gene end was trimmed by 3 bases and the J gene end by 7 bases; junction bases not matched to a gene: 6. The CDR3 extends over 15 amino acids. The CDR3 sequence: CASSQAGQGALEAFF. Here the CDR3 DNA reads TGTGCCAGCAGCCAGGCGGGACAGGGGGCCCTTGAAGCTTTCTTT.

Ten or more counts support this clone. The chain links TRBV12-3 or TRBV12-4 to TRBJ1-2; D is unclear. Trimming took 7 bases from V and 8 from J, leaving 17 bases between them. The CDR3 totals 13 residues. CDR3 loop: CASTVSQLSGYTF. CDR3 DNA: TGTGCCAGCACCGTCAGTCAACTATCCGGCTACACCTTC.

This clone was counted only a few times. The DNA for the CDR3 is TGTGCCAGCAGTTCCCCGGAGGGTCGGGAAAAACTGTTTTTT. Amino acid sequence: CASSSPEGREKLFF. J is TRBJ1-4 and V is TRBV6-2 or TRBV6-3, with D hard to call. The V and J ends lost 4 bases and 8 bases respectively, with 14 bases between them. Germline CDR1 reads MNHEY; CDR2 reads SVGEGT. The CDR3 extends over 14 amino acids.

The V and J genes are TRBV4-1 and TRBJ2-1, with D hard to call. Trimming removed 7 bases from V and 6 bases from J, with 19 bases in between. The CDR3 contains 15 residues. From germline, CDR1 is MGHRA and CDR2 YSYEKL. CDR3 sequence reads: CASTDSPPASNEQFF. In nucleotides, the CDR3 is TGCGCCAGCACCGACTCTCCCCCAGCCAGCAATGAGCAGTTCTTC.

The rearrangement joins TRBV6-2 or TRBV6-3 to TRBJ2-2; possibly TRBD2 for D (6 bases). The germline V and J ends were trimmed by 5 bases and 6 bases, with 13 bases remaining between them. CDR3 length: 14 residues. Looked up from germline, CDR1 is MNHEY and CDR2 is SVGEGT. Here the CDR3 reads CASSPGTGAGELFF. CDR3 nucleotide sequence: TGTGCCAGCAGTCCCGGGACTGGGGCCGGGGAGCTGTTTTTT.

The chain recombines TRBV30 with TRBJ1-1; D call uncertain. The CDR3 consists of 14 residues. CDR1 and CDR2 from the germline V gene are GTSNPN and SVGIG (reference sequence). Trimming removed 3 bases at V and 0 bases at J, with 11 bases between. The chain's CDR3 is CAWSRSSVNTEAFF. CDR3 nucleotide sequence: TGTGCCTGGAGCCGGAGCAGTGTGAACACTGAAGCTTTCTTT.

This clone showed up just a few times. This sequence joins TRBV9 and TRBJ2-1; D might be TRBD2 (6 bases). The CDR3 spans 14 residues. Germline V gives CDR1 SGDLS, CDR2 YYNGEE. Between the trimmed V and J ends, which lost 4 bases and 5 bases, there was a span of 13 bases. The CDR3 coding sequence is TGTGCCAGCAGCCCCCCCGCGGGAAACAATGAGCAGTTCTTC. Its translation: CASSPPAGNNEQFF.

The chain joins TRBV3-1 (or the pseudogene TRBV3-2) to TRBJ1-6; D unclear. Deletions cut 1 base from V and 2 bases from J, with 9 bases between. The length of the CDR3 is 16 residues. Germline V lookup: CDR1 LGHDT, CDR2 YNNKEL (reference sequence). CDR3 loop: CASSQAGATYNSPLHF. The CDR3 DNA sequence: TGTGCCAGCAGCCAAGCAGGTGCGACCTATAATTCACCCCTCCACTTT.

The table lists this clone with a count of one. The J gene is TRBJ1-4, the V gene TRBV7-9; D remains ambiguous. V lost 1 base and J lost 6, with 12 bases in between. CDR3 length: 15 amino acids. The germline CDR1 and CDR2 sequences are SEHNR and FQNEAQ (reference sequence). The CDR3 loop reads CASSLGHMPDEKLFF. The CDR3 DNA is TGTGCCAGCAGCTTAGGACATATGCCGGATGAAAAACTGTTTTTT.

This clone was counted a single time. The rearrangement links TRBV12-3 or TRBV12-4 to TRBJ2-2; D unresolved. Between the trimmed V and J ends, which lost 5 bases and 2 bases, there was a span of 6 bases. The length of the CDR3 is 13 residues. The CDR3 reads CASSVPNTGELFF. The CDR3 DNA is TGTGCCAGCAGTGTCCCTAACACCGGGGAGCTGTTTTTT.

The chain couples TRBV18 to TRBJ2-1; perhaps TRBD2 as D (5 bases). V lost 3 bases to trimming and J lost 4 bases, with 7 bases between them. Germline V CDR1 and CDR2: KGHSH, LQKENI. This CDR3 has 13 amino acids. The DNA of the CDR3 is TGTGCCAGCTCACCCACGGGATACAATGAGCAGTTCTTC. Residues: CASSPTGYNEQFF.

This clone turned up a few times. The chain is built from TRBV2 and TRBJ1-3; 8 bases map to TRBD1. The CDR3 totals 14 residues. Germline CDR1 SNHLY, CDR2 FYNNEI. Losses at the gene ends were 7 bases for V and 0 bases for J; bases not matched to a gene: 2. The CDR3 protein is CASKGTGSGNTIYF. The DNA of the CDR3 is TGTGCCAGCAAGGGGACAGGCTCTGGAAACACCATATATTTT.

V is TRBV19 and J is TRBJ1-3; D ambiguous. V lost 7 bases to trimming and J lost 0 bases, with 10 bases between them. The CDR3 is 14 amino acids. Germline CDR1 is LNHDA and CDR2 is SQIVND (reference sequence). The CDR3 nucleotides read TGTGCCAGTAACTCACACAGCTCTGGAAACACCATATATTTT. Its translation: CASNSHSSGNTIYF.

The chain is built from TRBV3-1 (or the pseudogene TRBV3-2) and TRBJ2-7; the match to TRBD1 covers 10 bases. This CDR3 has 16 amino acids. V shed 1 base, J shed 6 bases, and the junction held 9 bases outside the gene matches. The V gene's germline CDR1 is LGHDT and CDR2 YNNKEL (reference sequence). The CDR3 bases are TGTGCCAGCAGCCAAGGGGTAGGGGACAGGGGAGCCGAGCAGTACTTC. Translation: CASSQGVGDRGAEQYF.

The chain employs TRBV5-1 and TRBJ2-7; TRBD1 matches at 9 bases. Losses at the gene ends were 1 base for V and 6 bases for J; bases not matched to a gene: 8. Germline V gene lookup returns CDR1 SGHRS and CDR2 YFSETQ. The CDR3 totals 15 residues. The CDR3 nucleotides read TGCGCCAGCAGCTTGAGGACAGGGGCTTCGAGCGAGCAGTACTTC. Residues: CASSLRTGASSEQYF.